Only a few counts were recorded for the clone carrying this T cell receptor beta chain. Its antigen remains unidentified. The V and J ends lost 1 base and 0 bases respectively, with 10 bases between them. In germline, CDR1 is LNHDA, CDR2 SQIVND (reference sequence). The CDR3 consists of 17 residues. These data are taken from a study of T cell repertoires in cytomegalovirus infection. As for the study in general: Matching HLA type, along with CMV infection, was indicated by public TCR beta signatures.

Study observations and caveats: Summed public TCR beta family frequency identified CMV carriers bearing the relevant HLA. Dominant in the ex vivo response were TCR beta clonotypes restricted by HLA-C and specific for CMV.

A single record per CDR3 protein comes from TCRdb applying MiXCR to the reads. Found here are 150,000 to 200,000 distinct CDR3 sequences, 28% of them singletons; the top ten hold about 28%. The chain uses TRBV19 and TRBJ2-6; unclear D gene. This TCR came from a human donor in good health (CMV status not recorded). Some clones in this sample may be carry-over from other donors' samples. Sequenced material: PBMCs. The CDR3: CASSIVARTSGANVLTF. CDR3 DNA: TGTGCCAGTAGTATAGTGGCCAGGACCTCTGGGGCCAACGTCCTGACTTTC.